Sequencing of this T cell receptor (beta chain) was carried out in a study of Graves' ophthalmopathy and Graves' hyperthyroidism. Looking at the study overall: Untreated patients at initial diagnosis provided peripheral blood.

The CDR3 consists of 14 residues. The V gene lost 0 bases and the J gene lost 8 bases, with 16 bases spanning the gap. Germline V CDR1 and CDR2: DFQATT, SNEGSKA (reference sequence). Stable hyperthyroidism meant no ophthalmopathy within 18 months of follow-up. Other autoimmune diseases, uncontrolled infections, pregnancy or lactation excluded patients from enrollment. RNA transcripts served as template for amplifying TCR beta CDR3 sequences. The first round was an RT-PCR with HTBI primers, and the second round was a multiplex PCR. Each CDR3 protein gets one entry after TCRdb re-called the multiplex PCR reads with MiXCR. The sample contains some 360,000 distinct CDR3 sequences, roughly 15% of which appear only once. This clonotype was detected ten times or more.

The rearrangement uses TRBV20-1 and TRBJ1-2, with D possibly TRBD1 on 5 matching bases. Specimen: peripheral blood. The receptor comes from an adult woman with stable Graves' hyperthyroidism. CDR3 in DNA: TGCAGTGCTAGAGATCTGGGGCTCTCCGCGGGCTACACCTTC. Translating it yields CSARDLGLSAGYTF.